Following are 26 T cell receptor beta chains from one sample sequenced in a study of breast tumors, draining lymph nodes, adjacent tissues (dated by TCRdb to 2016 to 2018). To prepare the library, multiplex PCR was applied. Sequencing used an Illumina HiSeq 2000. Using fastp trimming at Q25 and MiXCR clonotype assembly, TCRdb reanalyzed the public sequencing data and kept in-frame beta chains. Each record represents a unique CDR3 protein, reported with the most common genes and DNA among its rows. The sample includes approximately 88,000 distinct CDR3 sequences, with roughly 28% observed a single time. Of the sample, 8.1% is held by the ten largest clones. Lymph node samples were obtained from the axillary draining lymph nodes of breast cancer patients. Sequenced input: axillary lymph node tissue. The receptors derive from a female donor with breast cancer. Some clones in this sample may be carry-over from other donors' samples.

This clonotype was seen only once. This chain uses TRBV10-3 with TRBJ1-5; perhaps TRBD1 as D (6 bases). The CDR3 loop spans 14 amino acids. The V and J ends lost 6 bases and 14 bases respectively, with 23 bases between them. Germline values: CDR1 ENHRY, CDR2 SYGVKD. CDR3 nucleotides: TGTGCCATCAGCTCCCGGGACATCGGATCACCCGAGCATTTT. Translating it yields CAISSRDIGSPEHF.

Concerning this clonotype: The conserved closing phenylalanine or tryptophan is absent in this CDR3, likely reflecting a read error. No DNA is shown, since the ends of the CDR3 on it are uncertain; the CDR3 is the one TCRdb lists. The chain employs TRBV20-1 and TRBJ2-5; the D call TRBD2 from the table was never checked on the DNA. CDR1 and CDR2 (germline): DFQATT, SNEGSKA (reference sequence). The CDR3 sequence runs 9 residues, both termini included. The CDR3 loop reads CSARAPLAG.

The chain is built from TRBV29-1 and TRBJ2-5, with 12 bases identical to TRBD1. V lost 4 bases to trimming and J lost 5 bases; unmatched junction nucleotides: 8. Germline-derived CDR1 and CDR2 are SQVTM and ANQGSEA. CDR3 size: 15 residues. CDR3 bases: TGCAGCGTTGGAGGGACAGGGGGCAGGGGGGAGACCCAGTACTTC. As protein: CSVGGTGGRGETQYF.

The table lists this clonotype with many counts. V usage is TRBV20-1 and J usage is TRBJ2-1; unclear D gene. The V end was cut by 0 bases, the J end by 0 bases, with 6 bases between. This CDR3 has 14 amino acids. Germline CDR1 DFQATT, CDR2 SNEGSKA (reference sequence). The CDR3 DNA reads as TGCAGTGCTAGAGATTTTGGCTCCTACAATGAGCAGTTCTTC. Its translation: CSARDFGSYNEQFF.

Worth noting for this clonotype: This may arise from a read error, as a much more abundant clone is one base away. This chain joins TRBV9 and TRBJ2-4, with a tentative D call TRBD1 (6 bases). CDR1 SGDLS and CDR2 YYNGEE come from the germline V gene. Between the trimmed V and J ends, which lost 4 bases and 12 bases, there was a span of 20 bases. The CDR3 is made up of 14 amino acids. CDR3 sequence reads: CASSPRDNLGTQYF. As DNA, the CDR3 is TGTGCCAGCAGCCCCCGGGACAATCTGGGCACTCAGTACTTC. Based on the CDR3 plus reference TRBV9 and TRBJ2-4, the full variable domain is DSGVTQTPKHLITATGQRVTLRCSPRSGDLSVYWYQQSLDQGLQFLIQYYNGEERAKGNILERFSAQQFPDLHSELNLSSLELGDSALYFCASSPRDNLGTQYFGAGTRLSVL.

This clonotype appeared many times. This may arise from a read error, as a much more abundant clone is one base away. The chain carries TRBV11-3 and TRBJ2-7, with D unresolved. V was clipped by 0 bases and J by 6 bases, with 9 bases between them. The CDR3 totals 13 residues. Germline V gene data show CDR1 as SGHNT and CDR2 as YENEEA. CDR3 protein: CASSLERGSEQYF. The CDR3 region has the DNA TGTGCCAGCAGCTTAGAACGCGGCTCCGAGCAGTACTTC.

CDR3 nucleotides: TGTGCCAGCGTTTCAAGGGCAGGTTTGGAGACCCAGTACTTC. Translating it yields CASVSRAGLETQYF. The rearrangement links TRBV2 to TRBJ2-5; no firm D call. CDR3 length: 14 amino acids. Trimming stripped 8 bases from V and 5 bases from J, with 18 bases between. Per germline, CDR1 SNHLY and CDR2 FYNNEI. The full variable domain, with the rest looked up from reference TRBV2 and TRBJ2-5, is EPEVTQTPSHQVTQMGQEVILRCVPISNHLYFYWYRQILGQKVEFLVSFYNNEISEKSEIFDDQFSVERPDGSNFTLKIRSTKLEDSAMYFCASVSRAGLETQYFGPGTRLLVL.

This clonotype was picked up a small number of times. A read error may explain this, as a much larger clone is one base away. CDR3 nucleotides: TGTGCCGGCAGCCGGCCTAGCGGGAGGGCTTTCAATGAGCAGTTCTTC. Its protein product is CAGSRPSGRAFNEQFF. V gene TRBV5-6 combines with J gene TRBJ2-1, with TRBD2 matching 12 bases. Germline CDR1 SGHDT, CDR2 YYEEEE. This CDR3 contains 16 residues.

This clonotype has a count of ten or more. This chain uses TRBV15 with TRBJ1-5, with 7 bases identical to TRBD1. J lost 7 bases, V lost 5 bases, and 8 bases had no gene match. The length of the CDR3 is 14 residues. CDR1 is LNHNV, CDR2 YYDKDF, per germline (reference sequence). This CDR3 is CATSGGQDGQPQHF. CDR3 DNA sequence: TGTGCCACCAGCGGAGGACAGGATGGGCAGCCCCAGCATTTT.

A word on this clonotype: The junction and the germline gene differ at one end; a read error may be behind it. The V call is TRBV6-2 or TRBV6-3, the J call TRBJ2-7; D gene uncertain. Germline V gene data show CDR1 as MNHEY and CDR2 as SVGEGT. There are 16 residues in the CDR3. CDR3 in DNA: TGTACCAGCAGTTACTCCCGGATCACTGAGGCCTACGAGCAGTACTTC. Amino acids: CTSSYSRITEAYEQYF.

This clonotype was counted at least ten times. The gene calls are TRBV9 and TRBJ2-2; TRBD2 aligns across 7 bases. The CDR3 totals 15 residues. Trimming at V came to 4 bases and at J to 5 bases, leaving 8 bases not matched to a gene. Germline V gene data show CDR1 as SGDLS and CDR2 as YYNGEE. As DNA, the CDR3 is TGTGCCAGCAGCATTCGGACTAGTCAGACCGGGGAGCTGTTTTTT. Amino acids: CASSIRTSQTGELFF.

Notes on this clonotype: At one end the junction does not follow the germline gene, possibly because of a read error. The V call is TRBV19, the J call TRBJ2-2; TRBD2 might be the D (6 bases). Looked up from germline, CDR1 is LNHDA and CDR2 is SQIVND (reference sequence). The CDR3 is 12 amino acids. Written as DNA, the CDR3 is TGTGCCAGTAGTGGGAGGATCGGGGAGCTGTTCTTT. Translated: CASSGRIGELFF.

There are many counts of this clonotype. CDR3 sequence (DNA): TGTGCCAGCAGCTCAGGGTCCGGGACAGGGGAATTGGCCTATGGCTACACCTTC. This translates into CASSSGSGTGELAYGYTF. The chain uses TRBV7-9 and TRBJ1-2; TRBD1 matches 10 bases. Germline V CDR1 and CDR2: SEHNR, FQNEAQ (reference sequence). Germline trimming cut 4 bases from V and 4 bases from J; bases unmatched to any gene: 15. The length of the CDR3 is 18 residues.

Notes on this clonotype: This could be a read error, since a much larger clone is one nucleotide away. V gene TRBV6-5 combines with J gene TRBJ2-7, with D maybe TRBD2 (6 bases). V gave up 8 bases and J gave up 2 bases, with 22 bases separating them. This CDR3 is built from 16 residues. Germline values: CDR1 MNHEY, CDR2 SVGAGI. The CDR3, as DNA: TGTGCCAGCCACTCTCCTGGGTCAGGGAGGACCTACGAGCAGTACTTC. It encodes CASHSPGSGRTYEQYF.

This clonotype was observed at least ten times. It may be a read error: a sequence one base away is much more abundant. This chain joins TRBV6-6 and TRBJ2-7, with 10 bases aligning to TRBD2. V gave up 6 bases and J gave up 0 bases; unmatched junction bases: 8. This CDR3 spans 16 amino acids. Germline V gene lookup returns CDR1 MNHNY and CDR2 SVGAGI (reference sequence). The CDR3 spells CASSPRTSGISYEQYF. In nucleotides, the CDR3 is TGTGCCAGCAGCCCTAGGACTAGCGGTATCTCCTACGAGCAGTACTTC.

Notes on this clonotype: A clone one base away is much larger, so this may be a read error. Likely a read error: the CDR3 ends without its conserved phenylalanine or tryptophan. V gene TRBV19 combines with J gene TRBJ2-1; possible D gene TRBD2, 5 bases. Per the germline V gene, CDR1 is LNHDA and CDR2 is SQIVND (reference sequence). The CDR3 extends over 13 amino acids. V was cut by 6 bases and J by 6 bases, with 12 bases left in between. CDR3 residues: CASRSGKFNEQFL. The CDR3 DNA is TGTGCCAGTAGAAGCGGAAAATTCAATGAGCAGTTCCTC.

Turning to this clonotype: A junction end diverges from the germline sequence, so it may reflect a read error. This chain links TRBV20-1 with TRBJ2-1, with D perhaps TRBD2 (6 bases). This CDR3 spans 14 amino acids. CDR1 DFQATT and CDR2 SNEGSKA come from the germline V gene (reference sequence). CDR3 coding DNA: TGCAGTGCTGAGCGGGTAGTTAGCTACACTGAGCAGTTCTTC. Translating it yields CSAERVVSYTEQFF.

This clonotype has ten or more counts. Written as DNA, the CDR3 is TGCAGTGCCCAACTAGCTGAGAGCTCTGGGGCCAACGTCCTGACTTTC. Its protein is CSAQLAESSGANVLTF. The chain combines TRBV20-1 with TRBJ2-6, with D perhaps matching TRBD2 (6 bases). CDR1 and CDR2 from the germline V gene are DFQATT and SNEGSKA (reference sequence). The V and J ends lost 6 bases and 0 bases respectively, with 15 bases between them. The CDR3 totals 16 residues.

Worth noting for this clonotype: A read error may be the cause here, since a much bigger clone is one base away. As the CDR3 is not closed by the conserved phenylalanine or tryptophan, this likely results from a read error. J is TRBJ2-3 and V is TRBV9; no clear D gene. Germline CDR1 reads SGDLS; CDR2 reads YYNGEE. Trimming shortened V by 7 bases and J by 2 bases, and 11 bases separated the two germline ends. CDR3 length: 13 residues. The chain's CDR3 is CASSRAITDTQYS. The CDR3 coding sequence is TGTGCCAGCTCCAGAGCCATCACAGATACGCAGTATTCT.

This clonotype was picked up many times. The V call is TRBV4-3, the J call TRBJ2-1; no clear D gene. The CDR3 runs to 15 residues. Per germline, CDR1 LGHNA and CDR2 YSLEER. Trimming shortened V by 4 bases and J by 4 bases, and 14 bases separated the two germline ends. The CDR3 loop is CASSLEGTLYNEQFF. Here the CDR3 DNA reads TGCGCCAGCAGCCTCGAAGGCACTTTGTACAATGAGCAGTTCTTC.

The chain joins TRBV2 to TRBJ1-6; D call uncertain. The CDR3 consists of 15 residues. Trimming pared 2 bases from V and 1 base from J, leaving 6 bases between. Germline V CDR1 and CDR2: SNHLY, FYNNEI. The CDR3 loop is CASSETESYNSPLHF. The DNA of the CDR3 is TGTGCCAGCAGTGAAACCGAGTCCTATAATTCACCCCTCCACTTT.

The sample holds one count of this clonotype. The chain links TRBV5-1 to TRBJ1-6; the D gene is possibly TRBD1 (6 bases). The germline gives CDR1 SGHRS, CDR2 YFSETQ. V was clipped by 5 bases and J by 3 bases, with 21 bases between them. CDR3 length equals 18 residues. DNA for the CDR3: TGCGCCAGCAGTTGGGGGGCGGGAGGGCCGCTCTATAATTCACCCCTCCACTTT. Protein product: CASSWGAGGPLYNSPLHF.

There are many counts of this clonotype. A much bigger clone sits one base away, suggesting this may be a read error. It is likely a read error, because the conserved phenylalanine at the end of the CDR3 is missing. The chain employs TRBV9 and TRBJ2-7, with 7 bases aligning to TRBD1. The germline V gene has CDR1 SGDLS and CDR2 YYNGEE. The CDR3 contains 15 residues. Trimming at V came to 0 bases and at J to 3 bases, leaving 6 bases not matched to a gene. The DNA for the CDR3 is TGTGCCAGCAGCGTAGACCAGGGGGTTGGCTACGAGCAGTACCTC. Its protein product is CASSVDQGVGYEQYL.

This clonotype has a count of ten or more. This chain connects TRBV27 to TRBJ2-2, with D perhaps TRBD2 (6 bases). The germline V gene has CDR1 MNHEY and CDR2 SMNVEV (reference sequence). The CDR3 has 16 amino acids. The V and J ends lost 6 bases and 1 base respectively, with 15 bases between them. The DNA of the CDR3 is TGTGCCAGCAGGGGGCGGGGTCCCCGGAACACCGGGGAGCTGTTTTTT. This gives the protein CASRGRGPRNTGELFF.

As concerns this clonotype: A much larger clone differs from this one at a single base, so this may be a read error. This chain links TRBV11-2 with TRBJ2-1, with D perhaps given as TRBD1 or TRBD2 (5 bases each). This CDR3 contains 14 residues. Germline lookup yields CDR1 SGHAT and CDR2 FQNNGV. The CDR3 region is CASSLHQGASEQSF. The CDR3 region has the DNA TGTGCCAGCAGCTTACACCAGGGAGCTTCTGAGCAGTCCTTC.

This clonotype was recorded many times. The J gene is TRBJ1-3, the V gene TRBV9; D ambiguous. This CDR3 region has 14 residues. Germline-derived CDR1 and CDR2 are SGDLS and YYNGEE. The ends were cut back, 0 bases at V and 0 bases at J, with 4 bases in the middle. As DNA, the CDR3 is TGTGCCAGCAGCGTAGGGACCTCTGGAAACACCATATATTTT. Translation: CASSVGTSGNTIYF.